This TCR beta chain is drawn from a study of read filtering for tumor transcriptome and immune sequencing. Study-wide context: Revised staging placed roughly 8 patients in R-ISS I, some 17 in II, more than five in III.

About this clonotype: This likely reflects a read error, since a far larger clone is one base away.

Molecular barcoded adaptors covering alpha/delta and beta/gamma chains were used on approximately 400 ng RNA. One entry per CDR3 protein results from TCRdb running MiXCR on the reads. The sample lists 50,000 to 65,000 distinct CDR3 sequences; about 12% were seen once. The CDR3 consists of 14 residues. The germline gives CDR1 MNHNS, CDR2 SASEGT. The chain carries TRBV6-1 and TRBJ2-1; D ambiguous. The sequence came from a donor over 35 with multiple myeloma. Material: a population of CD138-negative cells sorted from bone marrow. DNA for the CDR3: TGTGCCGGCAGTCGTCTGACTGTCTACAATGAGCAGTTCTTC. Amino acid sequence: CAGSRLTVYNEQFF.